This T cell receptor (beta chain) was identified during a study of beta chain features in type 1 diabetes. Across the whole study: Cell yields, age and gender were similar between patients and healthy donors.

General observations from the study: In every one of the four CD4+ subsets, TCRB CDR3s were moderately but significantly shorter in Type 1 diabetes patients. When VDJ junctions were examined, type 1 diabetes patients showed fewer insertions and more deletions.

CDR3 length: 16 amino acids. In germline, CDR1 is LNHNV, CDR2 YYDKDF (reference sequence). V was shortened by 0 bases and J by 7 bases, with 15 bases between the two germline ends. Reverse transcription of all isolated RNA meant that expressed TCRB transcripts were sequenced. The average output of naive, central memory and regulatory T cell samples was millions of reads. TCRdb's table, derived via immunoSEQ multiplex PCR, lists solely in-frame clones and lacks some. The data contain about 660,000 clones, around 15% of them singletons. A remark on this clone: Its antigen is still unknown.

CD45RO/CCR7/CD25/CD127/CD95/CD27 separated CD4+ naive, central memory, regulatory and stem cell-like memory cells by sorting. Material for sequencing was naive CD4+ T cells from blood. This chain joins TRBV15 and TRBJ1-4; possible D gene TRBD1, 5 bases. The TCR originated in a man in his late teens or twenties with type 1 diabetes. This CDR3 reads CATSRDPRGESEKLFF. CDR3 coding DNA: TGTGCCACCAGCAGAGATCCCCGGGGGGAGAGTGAAAAACTGTTTTTT.